Each of the 18 T cell receptor beta chains below was sequenced from the same sample in a study of T cell responses to AZD1222 COVID-19 vaccine. TCRdb's copy holds only in-frame clones and misses some; the assay was immunoSEQ multiplex PCR. Among about 92,000 clones, approximately 91% were seen once, and the ten largest hold about 20%. The sequenced sample was peripheral blood, obtained on day 0 of AZD1222 vaccination. Receptors were obtained from an adult in good health.

The chain couples TRBV9 to TRBJ2-7; possibly TRBD1 or TRBD2 for D (5 bases each). The V and J ends lost 2 bases and 0 bases respectively, with 9 bases between them. Germline lookup yields CDR1 SGDLS and CDR2 YYNGEE. This CDR3 is 14 amino acids long. CDR3 region: CASSVSGPSYEQYF. The DNA of the CDR3 is TGTGCCAGCAGCGTGTCGGGGCCCTCCTACGAGCAGTACTTC.

The chain recombines TRBV6-2 or TRBV6-3 with TRBJ2-5; 7 bases match TRBD2. V shed 5 bases and J 1 base; nucleotides not matched to a gene: 7. The germline gives CDR1 MNHEY, CDR2 SVGEGT. CDR3 length: 15 residues. CDR3 region: CASSSPPGGQETQYF. Here the CDR3 DNA reads TGTGCCAGCAGTAGCCCCCCGGGGGGCCAAGAGACCCAGTACTTC.

V gene TRBV12-3 or TRBV12-4 combines with J gene TRBJ1-2, with D maybe TRBD1 (5 bases). There are 11 residues in the CDR3. Trimming pared 9 bases from V and 6 bases from J, leaving 11 bases between. The CDR3 DNA follows: TGTGCCAGTTCAAGGGGAGATGGCTACACCTTC. Protein product: CASSRGDGYTF.

The V and J genes are TRBV28 and TRBJ1-3; D perhaps matches TRBD1 (5 bases). The CDR3 has 16 residues. Germline-derived CDR1 and CDR2 are MDHEN and SYDVKM. V was cut by 2 bases and J by 4 bases, with 15 bases left in between. CDR3 amino acids: CASSLGTPTQGNTIYF. DNA of the CDR3: TGTGCCAGCAGTTTAGGGACTCCCACTCAGGGAAACACCATATATTTT. The variable domain in full, completed from reference TRBV28 and TRBJ1-3, reads DVKVTQSSRYLVKRTGEKVFLECVQDMDHENMFWYRQDPGLGLRLIYFSYDVKMKEKGDIPEGYSVSREKKERFSLILESASTNQTSMYLCASSLGTPTQGNTIYFGEGSWLTVV.

The rearrangement joins TRBV6-5 to TRBJ1-5; D call uncertain. CDR1 and CDR2 (germline): MNHEY, SVGAGI. The CDR3 length is 13 residues. The V end lost 6 bases, the J end lost 1 base, and 7 bases lay between the germline ends. In DNA, the CDR3 is TGTGCCAGCAGAGTGTCCAGCAATCAGCCCCAGCATTTT. This codes for CASRVSSNQPQHF.

J is TRBJ1-6 and V is TRBV6-1; D is undetermined. CDR1 MNHNS and CDR2 SASEGT come from the germline V gene. Trimming took off 4 bases at V and 9 bases at J, with 19 bases between the two ends. This CDR3 is built from 16 residues. The CDR3 region has the DNA TGTGCCAGCAGTGCATCTGGCCCTTTGTTGGCTTCACCCCTCCACTTT. It specifies CASSASGPLLASPLHF.

V usage is TRBV7-2 and J usage is TRBJ2-1; TRBD2 matches at 9 bases. Germline V gene data show CDR1 as SGHTA and CDR2 as FQGNSA. CDR3 length: 15 residues. Unmatched junction bases numbered 13, after V lost 6 bases and J lost 10 bases. The CDR3 DNA follows: TGTGCCAGCAGTTCGGTGGCGGGGGGGCCGCAAGAGCAGTTCTTC. It codes for CASSSVAGGPQEQFF.

The gene calls are TRBV15 and TRBJ1-1, with D perhaps TRBD1 (5 bases). V lost 7 bases, J lost 3 bases, and 12 bases lay in between. The germline gives CDR1 LNHNV, CDR2 YYDKDF (reference sequence). The CDR3 totals 13 residues. The CDR3 loop is CATKVGEDTEAFF. The DNA for the CDR3 is TGTGCCACCAAGGTAGGGGAAGACACTGAAGCTTTCTTT.

The chain combines TRBV6-5 with TRBJ1-2, with D tentatively TRBD1 (6 bases). Germline V gene lookup returns CDR1 MNHEY and CDR2 SVGAGI. The CDR3 length is 14 residues. Trimming took 0 bases from V and 8 from J, leaving 13 bases between them. The CDR3 bases are TGTGCCAGCAGTTACTCGTACAGGGACTCCGGCTACACCTTC. Translated: CASSYSYRDSGYTF.

The chain couples TRBV9 to TRBJ1-4; D remains unclear. CDR3 length: 15 residues. The germline V gene has CDR1 SGDLS and CDR2 YYNGEE. The V end lost 2 bases, the J end lost 2 bases, and 10 bases lay between the germline ends. The CDR3 DNA sequence: TGTGCCAGCAGCGTTTTGAGGGTCACTAATGAAAAACTGTTTTTT. Amino acid sequence: CASSVLRVTNEKLFF.

V and J are TRBV7-9 and TRBJ1-1; the D gene is possibly TRBD1 (5 bases). Germline V gives CDR1 SEHNR, CDR2 FQNEAQ (reference sequence). This CDR3 comprises 15 residues. Trimming left V 1 base short and J 4 bases short, with 13 bases between. The CDR3 DNA reads as TGTGCCAGCAGCTTAGGTGGCCAGGGCGGCACTGAAGCTTTCTTT. This codes for CASSLGGQGGTEAFF.

The rearrangement links TRBV6-2 or TRBV6-3 to TRBJ2-7, with D tentatively TRBD1 or TRBD2 (5 bases each). Germline V lookup: CDR1 MNHEY, CDR2 SVGEGT. The germline V and J ends were trimmed by 5 bases and 2 bases, with 13 bases remaining between them. The CDR3 has 14 residues. CDR3 bases: TGTGCCAGCAGTCGGGACGGAATTACCTACGAGCAGTACTTC. Amino acid sequence: CASSRDGITYEQYF.

The rearrangement links TRBV6-6 to TRBJ2-3, with 7 bases aligning to TRBD1. The CDR3 loop spans 12 amino acids. In germline, CDR1 is MNHNY, CDR2 SVGAGI (reference sequence). V dropped 6 bases and J dropped 6; count of bases not matched to a gene: 3. The CDR3 reads CASRTQGDTQYF. CDR3 nucleotides: TGTGCCAGCAGGACACAGGGGGATACGCAGTATTTT.

The chain employs TRBV19 and TRBJ2-6; 10 bases align to TRBD1. The V gene's germline CDR1 is LNHDA and CDR2 SQIVND (reference sequence). J lost 2 bases, V lost 6 bases, and 1 base had no gene match. The CDR3 length is 15 residues. CDR3 in DNA: TGTGCCAGTAGGGGGACAGGGGCTGGGGCCAACGTCCTGACTTTC. Residues: CASRGTGAGANVLTF. Looking up the rest from reference TRBV19 and TRBJ2-6 gives the full variable domain: DGGITQSPKYLFRKEGQNVTLSCEQNLNHDAMYWYRQDPGQGLRLIYYSQIVNDFQKGDIAEGYSVSREKKESFPLTVTSAQKNPTAFYLCASRGTGAGANVLTFGAGSRLTVL.

The rearrangement links TRBV28 to TRBJ1-4; 9 positions match TRBD1. CDR3 length equals 14 residues. Germline loops: CDR1 MDHEN, CDR2 SYDVKM. V lost 4 bases to trimming and J lost 7 bases; unmatched junction nucleotides: 4. The CDR3 here is CASSSGQGIEKLFF. CDR3 DNA: TGTGCCAGCAGTTCCGGACAGGGGATTGAAAAACTGTTTTTT.

The CDR3 sequence: CASSLVADGYTF. DNA of the CDR3: TGTGCCAGCAGCTTAGTCGCGGATGGCTACACCTTC. The chain recombines TRBV7-2 with TRBJ1-2; no definite D call. V lost 1 base, J lost 6 bases, and 6 bases lay in between. Germline V gives CDR1 SGHTA, CDR2 FQGNSA. The CDR3 covers 12 residues.

This chain connects TRBV7-9 to TRBJ1-2; D is possibly TRBD1 (6 bases). Between the trimmed V and J ends, which lost 1 base and 2 bases, there was a span of 20 bases. CDR1 and CDR2 (germline): SEHNR, FQNEAQ (reference sequence). CDR3 length equals 18 residues. DNA for the CDR3: TGTGCCAGCAGCTTAGGCGGTAGAACAGGGATACGAAACTATGGCTACACCTTC. Encoded protein: CASSLGGRTGIRNYGYTF.

The rearrangement links TRBV7-9 to TRBJ2-3; 9 bases agree with TRBD1. The V segment lost 5 bases and the J segment 4 bases; nucleotides outside the gene matches: 10. This CDR3 contains 16 residues. Germline CDR1 reads SEHNR; CDR2 reads FQNEAQ (reference sequence). The CDR3 is CASSAGTGIFADTQYF. The CDR3 DNA sequence: TGTGCCAGCAGCGCAGGGACAGGGATTTTCGCAGATACGCAGTATTTT.